Listed below are T cell receptor beta chains from one sample, sequenced in a study of early T cells in non-severe SARS-CoV-2 infection. TCRdb reprocessed the 5' RACE reads via MiXCR and lists one record per CDR3 protein. The sample holds around 94,000 distinct CDR3 sequences, 10% to 15% seen once. Sequenced material: whole blood. The receptors stem from an adult who was a healthcare worker with PCR-confirmed SARS-CoV-2 infection or an uninfected control (not recorded which). The CDR3 runs from the conserved cysteine through the conserved F or W. The D gene is left open where the match is weak. Clone size is shown for a subset of rows, as once, few, many or a class of expanded clone.

J: TRBJ2-1; length: 13; D: TRBD1; V: TRBV5-1; size: few; CDR3: CASSHRGRDEQFF; DNA: TGCGCCAGCAGCCACAGGGGGCGAGATGAGCAGTTCTTC
J: TRBJ2-1; length: 12; D: NA; V: TRBV28; size: NA; CDR3: CASRQGHNEQFF; DNA: TGTGCCAGCAGACAGGGCCACAATGAGCAGTTCTTC
J: TRBJ2-1; length: 15; D: TRBD1; V: TRBV10-2; size: many; CDR3: CASSESVDRAHEQFF; DNA: TGCGCCAGCAGTGAGTCGGTCGACAGGGCCCATGAGCAGTTCTTC
J: TRBJ2-5; length: 14; D: NA; V: TRBV4-1; size: many; CDR3: CASSQEELQETQYF; DNA: TGCGCCAGCAGCCAAGAAGAACTACAAGAGACCCAGTACTTC
J: TRBJ1-5; length: 15; D: NA; V: TRBV3-1; size: many; CDR3: CASSPGNGGHQPQHF; DNA: TGTGCCAGCAGCCCGGGGAACGGGGGTCATCAGCCCCAGCATTTT
J: TRBJ1-4; length: 15; D: NA; V: TRBV5-1; size: many; CDR3: CASSSTGLSNEKLFF; DNA: TGCGCCAGCAGCTCCACAGGTCTGTCTAATGAAAAACTGTTTTTT
J: TRBJ2-7; length: 15; D: NA; V: TRBV5-1; size: NA; CDR3: CASSLDPLHSLEQYF; DNA: TGCGCCAGCAGCTTGGACCCGTTGCACTCCCTCGAGCAGTACTTC
J: TRBJ2-7; length: 13; D: NA; V: TRBV14; size: NA; CDR3: CASSQGSPYEQYF; DNA: TGTGCCAGCAGCCAAGGGAGTCCCTACGAGCAGTACTTC
J: TRBJ1-6; length: 14; D: TRBD1; V: TRBV5-6; size: few; CDR3: CASSFGQDNSPLHF; DNA: TGTGCCAGCAGCTTCGGACAGGATAATTCACCCCTCCACTTT
J: TRBJ1-1; length: 15; D: NA; V: TRBV7-9; size: NA; CDR3: CASSFSPPVRGGAFF; DNA: TGTGCCAGCAGCTTTTCTCCCCCCGTTAGAGGCGGAGCTTTCTTT
J: TRBJ1-4; length: 12; D: NA; V: TRBV12-3/TRBV12-4; size: many; CDR3: CASSPDGPVMFF; DNA: TGTGCCAGCAGCCCTGATGGTCCCGTGATGTTTTTT
J: TRBJ2-1; length: 10; D: NA; V: TRBV29-1; size: few; CDR3: CSVGVNEQFF; DNA: TGCAGCGTTGGGGTCAATGAGCAGTTCTTC
J: TRBJ2-2; length: 13; D: NA; V: TRBV7-6; size: NA; CDR3: CVSNLLLTGELFF; DNA: TGTGTCAGCAACCTCCTCCTAACCGGGGAGCTGTTTTTT
J: TRBJ2-7; length: 15; D: NA; V: TRBV7-2; size: NA; CDR3: CASSYGVQQAYEQYF; DNA: TGTGCCAGCAGCTATGGGGTCCAGCAGGCCTACGAGCAGTACTTC
J: TRBJ2-7; length: 15; D: TRBD2; V: TRBV7-8; size: NA; CDR3: CASSTRGEHSYEQYF; DNA: TGTGCCAGCAGTACCCGGGGGGAGCACTCCTACGAGCAGTACTTC
J: TRBJ2-1; length: 18; D: NA; V: TRBV6-5; size: NA; CDR3: CASSGWGVGSGSYNEQFF; DNA: TGTGCCAGCAGTGGCTGGGGGGTTGGTAGCGGATCCTACAATGAGCAGTTCTTC
J: TRBJ2-1; length: 12; D: TRBD2; V: TRBV27; size: many; CDR3: CASRGTSGEQFF; DNA: TGTGCCAGCAGAGGGACTAGTGGCGAGCAGTTCTTC
J: TRBJ2-6; length: 14; D: NA; V: TRBV2; size: few; CDR3: CASAGKTGANVLTF; DNA: TGTGCCAGCGCAGGGAAAACTGGGGCCAACGTCCTGACTTTC
J: TRBJ1-5; length: 13; D: NA; V: TRBV18; size: NA; CDR3: CASSPENGQPQHF; DNA: TGTGCCAGCTCACCTGAGAACGGACAGCCCCAGCATTTT
J: TRBJ2-7; length: 11; D: NA; V: TRBV29-1; size: NA; CDR3: CSVTQLSEQYF; DNA: TGCAGCGTTACCCAGCTAAGCGAGCAGTACTTC
J: TRBJ2-6; length: 14; D: NA; V: TRBV6-4; size: NA; CDR3: CASSPSSGANVLTF; DNA: TGTGCCAGCAGCCCTAGCTCTGGGGCCAACGTCCTGACTTTC
J: TRBJ2-7; length: 10; D: TRBD2; V: TRBV29-1; size: NA; CDR3: CSASGNEQYF; DNA: TGCAGCGCGAGCGGGAACGAGCAGTACTTC